The TCR beta chain under discussion was sequenced for a study of T cells in Graves' hyperthyroidism and ophthalmopathy. The CDR3 is 14 amino acids. V was pared by 6 bases and J by 3 bases, with 15 bases between. Looked up from germline, CDR1 is SGHRS and CDR2 is YFSETQ. This clonotype was counted ten times or more. What was amplified from RNA transcripts were TCR beta CDR3 regions. The study used the HTBI primer set for a first-round RT-PCR of the TCR CDR3. MiXCR, applied by TCRdb to the multiplex PCR reads, yields one record per CDR3 protein. The table has about 350,000 distinct CDR3 sequences, roughly 15% seen once; the top ten hold roughly a fifth.

Sequencing used blood. The chain links TRBV5-1 to TRBJ1-1; tentatively, D is TRBD1 (6 bases). This clonotype was sampled from a woman aged 55 to 70 with Graves' ophthalmopathy. The CDR3 loop is CASTSGGADTEAFF. The CDR3 nucleotides read TGCGCCAGCACCTCCGGGGGCGCGGACACTGAAGCTTTCTTT.